This TCR beta chain was documented in a study of regulatory T cells in long-lasting Graves disease. This CDR3 has 15 amino acids. The V gene end was trimmed by 5 bases and the J gene end by 1 base; junction bases not matched to a gene: 5. Germline loops: CDR1 LNHDA, CDR2 SQIVND (reference sequence). In this sample, this clonotype turned up a few times. Its antigen is not known. Assembly of TCR beta libraries relied on iRepertoire HTBI primers together with Arm-PCR of CDR3 regions. MiXCR, applied by TCRdb to the multiplex PCR reads, yields one record per CDR3 protein. The sample holds 500,000 to 700,000 distinct CDR3 sequences, approximately 29% seen once. Time point described: persistent/refractory GD, antithyroid drugs over 5 years with positive TRAb. PBMCs provided the RNA from which the TCR library was made. Graves' disease diagnoses used American Thyroid Association guidelines. Study conclusions and caveats: When disease was persistent, TRBV28, TRBJ1-2 and TRBJ2-5 were the favored segments.

This TCR derives from a female donor with Graves disease. This specimen was peripheral blood mononuclear cells (PBMCs), taken when the disease was refractory, from a patient treated with antithyroid drugs. This chain connects TRBV19 to TRBJ2-4, with 7 bases identical to TRBD1. The CDR3 DNA sequence: TGTGCCAGTAGTGCGACAGGGCCGGCCAAAAACATTCAGTACTTC. This gives the protein CASSATGPAKNIQYF.